The 10 T cell receptor beta chains in this list originate from one sample, sequenced in a study of post-analysis software for immune sequencing data. cDNA libraries of TCR beta carried unique molecular identifiers. TCRdb passed the PCR reads through MiXCR, listing each CDR3 protein once. The sample holds 550,000 to 700,000 distinct CDR3 sequences, roughly 47% seen once. Antigen specificity for these receptors is unknown. Study conclusions and caveats: Four or five TRBV segments, TRBV5-6, TRBV5-1 and TRBV20-1 among them, were found more frequent in patients than controls.

The sequencing sample was made of blood. Source of these receptors: a girl aged 5 to 17 with multiple sclerosis.

The V and J genes are TRBV28 and TRBJ2-7; D remains ambiguous. This CDR3 has 15 residues. Germline-derived CDR1 and CDR2 are MDHEN and SYDVKM. The V gene lost 5 bases and the J gene lost 7 bases, with 21 bases spanning the gap. CDR3 nucleotide sequence: TGTGCCAGCAGTCCAACGACACCAGCCTACAATGAGCAGTACTTC. Its protein is CASSPTTPAYNEQYF.

This sequence joins TRBV5-1 and TRBJ1-2, with a tentative D call TRBD1 (6 bases). Germline V gene sequence: CDR1 SGHRS, CDR2 YFSETQ. This CDR3 is 15 amino acids long. Trimming took 0 bases from V and 0 from J, leaving 9 bases between them. The CDR3 DNA reads as TGCGCCAGCAGCTTGGGGGACACCACTAACTATGGCTACACCTTC. As protein: CASSLGDTTNYGYTF.

The chain employs TRBV6-5 and TRBJ2-3; D is perhaps TRBD1 (5 bases). V was shortened by 1 base and J by 0 bases, with 8 bases between the two germline ends. The CDR3 is made up of 15 amino acids. Germline loops: CDR1 MNHEY, CDR2 SVGAGI. The CDR3 loop is CASSYFRVSTDTQYF. The CDR3 bases are TGTGCCAGCAGTTACTTCAGGGTTAGCACAGATACGCAGTATTTT.

This clonotype was observed a few times. The chain is built from TRBV3-1 and TRBJ2-1; TRBD2 matches at 13 bases. Germline lookup yields CDR1 LGHDT and CDR2 YNNKEL (reference sequence). With V trimmed by 1 base and J by 9 bases, 12 bases remained unmatched. The CDR3 has 18 residues. The CDR3 sequence is CASSQAGTSGTRGVEQFF. The CDR3 DNA reads as TGTGCCAGCAGCCAAGCCGGGACTAGCGGGACCAGGGGTGTTGAGCAGTTCTTC.

This clonotype was detected a few times. The rearrangement uses TRBV10-3 and TRBJ2-1; 12 nucleotides align to TRBD2. CDR1 and CDR2 from the germline V gene are ENHRY and SYGVKD. V was pared by 5 bases and J by 8 bases, with 4 bases of the junction left unmatched. This CDR3 region has 14 residues. The CDR3 protein is CAISPSGRADEQFF. The CDR3 coding sequence is TGTGCCATCAGTCCTAGCGGGAGGGCCGATGAGCAGTTCTTC.

The chain joins TRBV20-1 to TRBJ1-5, with no clear D. Germline lookup yields CDR1 DFQATT and CDR2 SNEGSKA (reference sequence). CDR3 length: 16 residues. Trimming removed 0 bases from V and 4 bases from J, with 16 bases in between. The CDR3 DNA is TGCAGTGCTAGAGATGTAGCCGGGGTGGTGAATCAGCCCCAGCATTTT. Amino acid sequence: CSARDVAGVVNQPQHF.

The V and J genes are TRBV7-9 and TRBJ2-2; TRBD2 agrees at 9 bases. Germline loops: CDR1 SEHNR, CDR2 FQNEAQ (reference sequence). The CDR3 loop spans 18 amino acids. V gave up 5 bases and J gave up 1 base; unmatched junction bases: 11. The CDR3 DNA is TGTGCCAGCAGCCCCCGGTGGCGGGAGGGCCTGAACACCGGGGAGCTGTTTTTT. Amino acids: CASSPRWREGLNTGELFF.

This clonotype was seen just once. The V gene is TRBV12-3 or TRBV12-4, the J gene TRBJ2-7, with 12 bases lining up with TRBD1. V gave up 4 bases and J gave up 0 bases; unmatched junction bases: 4. This CDR3 contains 16 residues. The CDR3 spells CASSSGQGAHSYEQYF. CDR3 DNA sequence: TGTGCCAGCAGTTCGGGACAGGGGGCCCACTCCTACGAGCAGTACTTC.

This sequence joins TRBV3-1 and TRBJ2-1; no reliable D call. The CDR3 loop spans 12 amino acids. Per germline, CDR1 LGHDT and CDR2 YNNKEL (reference sequence). Trimming took 1 base from V and 9 from J, leaving 7 bases between them. The CDR3: CASSQGIVEQFF. In nucleotides, the CDR3 is TGTGCCAGCAGCCAAGGTATTGTTGAGCAGTTCTTC.

The chain carries TRBV24-1 and TRBJ2-7; the match to TRBD1 covers 10 bases. CDR3 size: 15 residues. Germline-derived CDR1 and CDR2 are KGHDR and SFDVKD. With 2 bases clipped from V and 3 bases from J, the junction kept 3 bases outside the gene matches. The CDR3 nucleotides read TGTGCCACCAGTGATTCGACAGGGGGCTACTACGAGCAGTACTTC. As protein: CATSDSTGGYYEQYF.